The 26 T cell receptor beta chains below all came from one sample that was sequenced in a study of human CD4 T cells and Enterobacteriaceae. Memory CD4+ T cells were sorted as all CD4+ cells except CD45RA+CCR7+CD95- naive cells, over 95% pure. Profiled with immunoSEQ multiplex PCR; TCRdb holds only in-frame clones, not every one. The sample holds about 27,000 clones; roughly 80% are singletons and the top ten take approximately 0.96%. The source material was memory CD4+ T cells from blood. These receptors came from a human donor in good health.

The rearrangement joins TRBV9 to TRBJ1-2; D gene uncertain. Trimming cost V 2 bases and J 2 bases, with 7 bases left between them. CDR3 size: 13 residues. The germline V gene has CDR1 SGDLS and CDR2 YYNGEE. The CDR3 protein is CASSVPPNYGYTF. CDR3 bases: TGTGCCAGCAGCGTCCCACCGAACTATGGCTACACCTTC.

V is TRBV7-2 and J is TRBJ2-5; the D gene is possibly TRBD1 (6 bases). The CDR3 has 15 amino acids. V lost 2 bases and J lost 0, with 10 bases in between. CDR1 and CDR2 (germline): SGHTA, FQGNSA. The CDR3 DNA reads as TGTGCCAGCAGCTTAAAGGGGGAGTACCAAGAGACCCAGTACTTC. Its protein is CASSLKGEYQETQYF.

A single count supports this clone. The V and J genes are TRBV6-1 and TRBJ2-3; the D gene could be TRBD1 or TRBD2 (5 bases each). From germline, CDR1 is MNHNS and CDR2 SASEGT. The CDR3 is made up of 14 amino acids. V was pared by 4 bases and J by 10 bases, with 18 bases between. The CDR3 loop is CASSAGTAKDAQYF. The CDR3 DNA follows: TGTGCCAGCAGTGCTGGGACGGCCAAGGACGCGCAGTATTTT.

V gene TRBV21-1 combines with J gene TRBJ2-5; the table's D call, TRBD2, was not checked against the DNA. TRBV21-1 is shown as a pseudogene. CDR3 size: 15 residues. For the CDR3, the DNA is TGTGCCAGCAGGGAAGGGGAGTTCGGGGGAGAGACCCAGTACTTC. It codes for CASREGEFGGETQYF.

The rearrangement uses TRBV4-1 and TRBJ2-2; TRBD1 matches 9 bases. The CDR3 is made up of 15 amino acids. Germline lookup yields CDR1 MGHRA and CDR2 YSYEKL. Losses at the gene ends were 1 base for V and 5 bases for J; bases not matched to a gene: 2. CDR3 amino acids: CASSQGDRETGELFF. The DNA of the CDR3 is TGCGCCAGCAGCCAAGGGGACAGGGAGACCGGGGAGCTGTTTTTT.

The J gene is TRBJ2-7, the V gene TRBV2, with D possibly TRBD2 on 5 matching bases. V was clipped by 6 bases and J by 2 bases, with 11 bases between them. The CDR3 consists of 13 residues. Germline assignment: CDR1 SNHLY and CDR2 FYNNEI. For the CDR3, the DNA is TGTGCCAGCAGGCCCGACGGGACCTACGAGCAGTACTTC. Amino acids: CASRPDGTYEQYF.

The rearrangement joins TRBV18 to TRBJ2-2; D perhaps matches TRBD1 (5 bases). Germline CDR1 KGHSH, CDR2 LQKENI. V was pared by 2 bases and J by 6 bases, with 10 bases between. CDR3 length equals 14 residues. The CDR3 nucleotides read TGTGCCAGCTCACCATCAGGACACGCCGGGGAGCTGTTTTTT. Amino acid sequence: CASSPSGHAGELFF.

This clone has just one count. Within the sample, other DNA sequences also encode this same CDR3. The CDR3 bases are TGTGCCAGCAGCCCGACAGGGGGCGGGTACGAGCAGTACTTC. As protein: CASSPTGGGYEQYF. The rearrangement uses TRBV7-9 and TRBJ2-7; 10 positions agree with TRBD1. This CDR3 spans 14 amino acids. The junction had 5 bases not matched to a gene; V was cut back by 5 bases and J by 4 bases. The germline gives CDR1 SEHNR, CDR2 FQNEAQ (reference sequence).

This clone was seen just once. The genes are TRBV5-1 and TRBJ1-1; D gene ambiguous. Trimming took off 1 base at V and 4 bases at J, with 8 bases between the two ends. This CDR3 has 13 residues. Germline-derived CDR1 and CDR2 are SGHRS and YFSETQ. This CDR3 reads CASSLTVGTEAFF. For the CDR3, the DNA is TGCGCCAGCAGCTTGACCGTGGGCACTGAAGCTTTCTTT.

This clone was seen only once. The rearrangement links TRBV6-4 to TRBJ2-2; no clear D gene. The CDR3 is 14 amino acids. V was cut by 6 bases and J by 5 bases, with 13 bases left in between. Germline CDR1 and CDR2: MRHNA and SNTAGT. The CDR3 DNA follows: TGTGCCAGCAGGGTTTTCCCTTTGACCGGGGAGCTGTTTTTT. This encodes CASRVFPLTGELFF.

This clone has only a few counts. The chain uses TRBV6-1 and TRBJ1-1; 7 nucleotides line up with TRBD1. The CDR3 covers 15 residues. Looked up from germline, CDR1 is MNHNS and CDR2 is SASEGT. V gave up 4 bases and J gave up 1 base; unmatched junction bases: 6. The CDR3, as DNA: TGTGCCAGCAGTGCTACCCGACAGGGGAACACTGAAGCTTTCTTT. It yields the protein CASSATRQGNTEAFF.

This rearrangement joins TRBV10-1 to TRBJ2-3; D perhaps matches TRBD1 (5 bases). This CDR3 region has 20 residues. The V end lost 3 bases, the J end lost 1 base, and 26 bases lay between the germline ends. The germline gives CDR1 WNHNN, CDR2 SYGVQD (reference sequence). In nucleotides, the CDR3 is TGCGCCAGCAGTGACCGCGGATCGTTCGATCAGGGCGTCCGCACAGATACGCAGTATTTT. This sequence encodes CASSDRGSFDQGVRTDTQYF.

The CDR3 protein is CASRPAPGQVHNEQFF. The CDR3 coding sequence is TGTGCCAGCAGACCCGCCCCGGGACAGGTGCACAATGAGCAGTTCTTC. V is TRBV5-8 and J is TRBJ2-1, with 8 bases that match TRBD1. Trimming cost V 5 bases and J 5 bases; bases outside gene matches: 12. This CDR3 spans 16 amino acids. Per the germline V gene, CDR1 is SGHTS and CDR2 is YDEGEE.

This clone showed up just once. The CDR3 DNA reads TGCGCCAGCAGACGCGGGAAGGAAGCAGATACGCAGTATTTT. Protein product: CASRRGKEADTQYF. The V gene is TRBV4-1, the J gene TRBJ2-3, with a weak D call TRBD2 (6 bases). V shed 6 bases and J shed 4 bases, with 14 bases lying between them. The CDR3 consists of 14 residues. Germline assignment: CDR1 MGHRA and CDR2 YSYEKL.

The chain is built from TRBV6-1 and TRBJ1-2, with a tentative D call TRBD1 (6 bases). The CDR3 is made up of 16 amino acids. V lost 2 bases to trimming and J lost 8 bases, with 21 bases between them. Germline V lookup: CDR1 MNHNS, CDR2 SASEGT. The CDR3 coding sequence is TGTGCCAGCAGTGAACTCGGGACACAACAAGATGGAGGCTACACCTTC. Translation: CASSELGTQQDGGYTF.

This clone was counted a single time. The chain has TRBV27 and TRBJ2-7; perhaps TRBD2 as D (6 bases). V was trimmed by 0 bases and J by 3 bases, leaving 15 bases between them. The germline CDR1 and CDR2 sequences are MNHEY and SMNVEV (reference sequence). The CDR3 is made up of 16 amino acids. CDR3 sequence (DNA): TGTGCCAGCAGTTTATCGCGCGGGGCCGTTTTCTACGAGCAGTACTTC. It yields the protein CASSLSRGAVFYEQYF.

The rearrangement links TRBV7-9 to TRBJ2-2; TRBD1 might be the D (5 bases). This CDR3 spans 15 amino acids. CDR1 and CDR2 from the germline V gene are SEHNR and FQNEAQ (reference sequence). Trimming pared 4 bases from V and 3 bases from J, leaving 12 bases between. The CDR3 loop reads CASSSLGLDTGELFF. The DNA for the CDR3 is TGTGCCAGCAGCTCCCTGGGGCTAGACACCGGGGAGCTGTTTTTT.

V usage is TRBV6-5 and J usage is TRBJ1-5; tentatively, D is TRBD1 (5 bases). Per germline, CDR1 MNHEY and CDR2 SVGAGI. V was clipped by 4 bases and J by 9 bases, with 16 bases between them. The CDR3 is 14 residues long. CDR3 nucleotide sequence: TGTGCCAGCAGTTCGGGGACGGGGAATAGGCCCCAGCATTTT. Protein: CASSSGTGNRPQHF.

The gene calls are TRBV4-1 and TRBJ2-3, with TRBD2 as a possible D gene (6 bases). Germline V CDR1 and CDR2: MGHRA, YSYEKL. V gave up 6 bases and J gave up 2 bases, with 15 bases separating them. The CDR3 extends over 15 amino acids. CDR3 sequence: CASRGWRDNTDTQYF. CDR3 coding DNA: TGCGCCAGCAGGGGGTGGCGGGATAACACAGATACGCAGTATTTT.

The V and J genes are TRBV6-5 and TRBJ2-5; perhaps TRBD1 as D (5 bases). Germline V gene sequence: CDR1 MNHEY, CDR2 SVGAGI. V lost 2 bases and J 4 bases, leaving 17 bases between the germline ends. The CDR3 is made up of 16 amino acids. CDR3 DNA sequence: TGTGCCAGCAGTTACGGGCAGGGTATGCGTGGAGAGACCCAGTACTTC. Translated, it gives CASSYGQGMRGETQYF.

The chain couples TRBV5-1 to TRBJ2-7; 10 nucleotides agree with TRBD2. After removal of 4 bases from V and 2 bases from J, the junction contained 6 bases not matched to a gene. Germline V gene sequence: CDR1 SGHRS, CDR2 YFSETQ. The CDR3 extends over 15 amino acids. The CDR3 DNA sequence: TGCGCCAGCAGCCTCCGGACTAGCGGAGCCTACGAGCAGTACTTC. Protein sequence: CASSLRTSGAYEQYF.

The chain carries TRBV5-4 and TRBJ2-2, with 13 nucleotides matching TRBD2. V shed 4 bases and J 6 bases; nucleotides not matched to a gene: 3. Per germline, CDR1 SGHNT and CDR2 YYREEE (reference sequence). This CDR3 is 15 amino acids long. Here the CDR3 DNA reads TGTGCCAGCAGCATGACTAGCGGGGGGCCCGGGGAGCTGTTTTTT. Protein: CASSMTSGGPGELFF.

This chain links TRBV6-5 with TRBJ2-1; TRBD2 aligns across 8 bases. The CDR3 is 14 amino acids. From germline, CDR1 is MNHEY and CDR2 SVGAGI. Trimming at V came to 6 bases and at J to 12 bases, leaving 13 bases not matched to a gene. The CDR3 DNA reads TGTGCCAGCAGGAACGGGCGGGGGGTGGTAGGGCAGTTCTTC. As protein: CASRNGRGVVGQFF.

The rearrangement uses TRBV28 and TRBJ2-5; D not resolved. Trimming removed 5 bases from V and 1 base from J, with 11 bases in between. CDR3 length: 14 residues. Germline V gives CDR1 MDHEN, CDR2 SYDVKM. The DNA of the CDR3 is TGTGCCAGCAGTCTCCCAATGGTCCAAGAGACCCAGTACTTC. Its protein is CASSLPMVQETQYF.

This chain links TRBV28 with TRBJ2-2, with 8 bases matching TRBD2. This CDR3 contains 16 residues. Germline loops: CDR1 MDHEN, CDR2 SYDVKM. Trimming cost V 6 bases and J 3 bases; bases outside gene matches: 9. As DNA, the CDR3 is TGTGCCAGCAGCCTCTATGGCGGGAGGCACACCGGGGAGCTGTTTTTT. Protein product: CASSLYGGRHTGELFF.

The chain employs TRBV6-1 and TRBJ1-2; D is unresolved. The V end was cut by 10 bases, the J end by 7 bases, with 19 bases between. The CDR3 loop spans 13 amino acids. Germline loops: CDR1 MNHNS, CDR2 SASEGT. The CDR3 protein is CATTAEGMGGYTF. CDR3 in DNA: TGTGCCACTACCGCTGAGGGAATGGGTGGCTACACCTTC.